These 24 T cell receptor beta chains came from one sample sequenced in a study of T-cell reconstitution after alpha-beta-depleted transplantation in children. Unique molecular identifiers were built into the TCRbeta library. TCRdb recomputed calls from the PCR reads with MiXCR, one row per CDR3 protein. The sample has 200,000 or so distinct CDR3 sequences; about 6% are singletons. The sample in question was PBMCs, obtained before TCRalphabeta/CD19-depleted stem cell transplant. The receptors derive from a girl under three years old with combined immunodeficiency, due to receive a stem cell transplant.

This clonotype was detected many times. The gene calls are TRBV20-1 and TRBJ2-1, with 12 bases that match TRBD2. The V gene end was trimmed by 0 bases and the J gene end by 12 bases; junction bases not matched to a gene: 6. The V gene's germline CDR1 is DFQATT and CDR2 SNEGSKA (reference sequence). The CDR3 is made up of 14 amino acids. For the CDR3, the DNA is TGCAGTGCTAGAGAGTCTAGCGGGAGGGCCGGGCAGTTCTTC. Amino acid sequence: CSARESSGRAGQFF.

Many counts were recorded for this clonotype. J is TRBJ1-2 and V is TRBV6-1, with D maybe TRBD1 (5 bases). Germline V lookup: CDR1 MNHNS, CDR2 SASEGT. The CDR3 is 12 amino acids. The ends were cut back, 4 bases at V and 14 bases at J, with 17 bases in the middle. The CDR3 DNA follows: TGTGCCAGCAGTGCTTCAGGGACGGGGAGGACCTTC. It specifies CASSASGTGRTF.

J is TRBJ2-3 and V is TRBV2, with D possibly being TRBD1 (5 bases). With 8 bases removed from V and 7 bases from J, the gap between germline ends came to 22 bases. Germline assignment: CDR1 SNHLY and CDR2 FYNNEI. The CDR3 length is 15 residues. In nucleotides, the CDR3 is TGTGCCAGCTGGCGGCTAGAAGGGGTCAGGAATACGCAGTATTTT. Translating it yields CASWRLEGVRNTQYF.

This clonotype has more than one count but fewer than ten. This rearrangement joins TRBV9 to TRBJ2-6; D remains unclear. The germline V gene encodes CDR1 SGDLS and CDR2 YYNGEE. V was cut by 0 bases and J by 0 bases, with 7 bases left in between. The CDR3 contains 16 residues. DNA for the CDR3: TGTGCCAGCAGCGTAGCTACGACCTCTGGGGCCAACGTCCTGACTTTC. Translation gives CASSVATTSGANVLTF. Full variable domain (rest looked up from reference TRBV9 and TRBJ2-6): DSGVTQTPKHLITATGQRVTLRCSPRSGDLSVYWYQQSLDQGLQFLIQYYNGEERAKGNILERFSAQQFPDLHSELNLSSLELGDSALYFCASSVATTSGANVLTFGAGSRLTVL.

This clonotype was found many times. In DNA, the CDR3 is TGTGCCAGCAGCTTATTTGGGTCAGATACGCAGTATTTT. Its protein is CASSLFGSDTQYF. V and J are TRBV7-3 and TRBJ2-3; D gene uncertain. The CDR3 consists of 13 residues. The germline gives CDR1 SGHTA, CDR2 FQGTGA. The V end was cut by 2 bases, the J end by 4 bases, with 7 bases between.

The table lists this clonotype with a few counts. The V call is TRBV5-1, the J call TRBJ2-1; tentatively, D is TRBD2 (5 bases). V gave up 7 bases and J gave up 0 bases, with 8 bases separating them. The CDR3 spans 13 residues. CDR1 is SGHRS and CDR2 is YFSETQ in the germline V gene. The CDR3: CASGLSSYNEQFF. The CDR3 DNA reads TGCGCCAGCGGACTCAGCTCCTACAATGAGCAGTTCTTC. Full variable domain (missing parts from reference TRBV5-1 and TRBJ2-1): KAGVTQTPRYLIKTRGQQVTLSCSPISGHRSVSWYQQTPGQGLQFLFEYFSETQRNKGNFPGRFSGRQFSNSRSEMNVSTLELGDSALYLCASGLSSYNEQFFGPGTRLTVL.

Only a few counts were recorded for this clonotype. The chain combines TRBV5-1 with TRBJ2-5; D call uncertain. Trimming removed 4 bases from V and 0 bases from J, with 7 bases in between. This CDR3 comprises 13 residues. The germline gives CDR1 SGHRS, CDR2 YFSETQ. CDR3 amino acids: CASSPDDQETQYF. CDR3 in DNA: TGCGCCAGCAGCCCCGACGACCAAGAGACCCAGTACTTC. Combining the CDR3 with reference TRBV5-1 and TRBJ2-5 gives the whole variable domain KAGVTQTPRYLIKTRGQQVTLSCSPISGHRSVSWYQQTPGQGLQFLFEYFSETQRNKGNFPGRFSGRQFSNSRSEMNVSTLELGDSALYLCASSPDDQETQYFGPGTRLLVL.

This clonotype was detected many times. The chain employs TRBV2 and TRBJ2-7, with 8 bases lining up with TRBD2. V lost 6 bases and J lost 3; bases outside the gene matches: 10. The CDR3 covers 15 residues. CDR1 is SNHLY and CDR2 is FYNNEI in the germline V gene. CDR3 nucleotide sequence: TGTGCCAGCAGGGGAGGGCGGGGGGAATGCTACGAGCAGTACTTC. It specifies CASRGGRGECYEQYF.

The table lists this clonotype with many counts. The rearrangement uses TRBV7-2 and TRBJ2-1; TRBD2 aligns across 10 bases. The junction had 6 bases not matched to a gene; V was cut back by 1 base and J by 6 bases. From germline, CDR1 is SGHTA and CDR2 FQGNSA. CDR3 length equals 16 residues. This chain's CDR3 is CASSLVLAGALNEQFF. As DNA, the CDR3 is TGTGCCAGCAGCTTAGTTCTAGCGGGAGCTCTCAATGAGCAGTTCTTC.

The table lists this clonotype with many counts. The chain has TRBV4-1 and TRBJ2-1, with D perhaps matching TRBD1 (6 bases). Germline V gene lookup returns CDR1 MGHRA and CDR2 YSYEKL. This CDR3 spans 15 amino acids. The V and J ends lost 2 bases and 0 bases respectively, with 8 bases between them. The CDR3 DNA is TGCGCCAGCAGCCAAAGGACAGTCTCCTACAATGAGCAGTTCTTC. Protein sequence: CASSQRTVSYNEQFF.

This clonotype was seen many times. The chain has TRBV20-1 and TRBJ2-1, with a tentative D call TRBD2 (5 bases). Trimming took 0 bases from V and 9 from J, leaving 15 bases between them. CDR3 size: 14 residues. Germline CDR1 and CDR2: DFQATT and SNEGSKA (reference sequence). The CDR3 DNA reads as TGCAGTGCTAGAGATCGGGATTGGGCCGTTGAGCAGTTCTTC. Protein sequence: CSARDRDWAVEQFF.

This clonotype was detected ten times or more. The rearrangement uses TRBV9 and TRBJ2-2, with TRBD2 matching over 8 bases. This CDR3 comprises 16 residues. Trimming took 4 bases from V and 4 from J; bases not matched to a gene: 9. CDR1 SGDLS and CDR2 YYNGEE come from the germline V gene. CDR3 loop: CASSMRAGAGTGELFF. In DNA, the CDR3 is TGTGCCAGCAGCATGAGAGCGGGGGCCGGCACCGGGGAGCTGTTTTTT.

This chain's CDR3 is CASSHPGTSGGNEQYF. The CDR3 DNA sequence: TGCGCCAGCAGCCATCCTGGGACTAGCGGGGGCAACGAGCAGTACTTC. V usage is TRBV4-1 and J usage is TRBJ2-7; TRBD2 agrees at 14 bases. V shed 3 bases, J shed 5 bases, and the junction held 6 bases outside the gene matches. This CDR3 spans 16 amino acids. The V gene's germline CDR1 is MGHRA and CDR2 YSYEKL.

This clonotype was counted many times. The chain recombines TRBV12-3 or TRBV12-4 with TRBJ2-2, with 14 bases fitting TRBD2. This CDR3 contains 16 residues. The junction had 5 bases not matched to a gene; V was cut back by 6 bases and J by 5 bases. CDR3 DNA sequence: TGTGCCAGCAGGGGACTAGCGGGGGCCGGGACCGGGGAGCTGTTTTTT. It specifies CASRGLAGAGTGELFF.

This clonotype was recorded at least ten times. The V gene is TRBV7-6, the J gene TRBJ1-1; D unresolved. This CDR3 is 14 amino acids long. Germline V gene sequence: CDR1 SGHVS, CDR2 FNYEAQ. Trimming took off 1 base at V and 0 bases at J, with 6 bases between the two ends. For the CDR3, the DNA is TGTGCCAGCAGCTTAGGGGCGGTGAACACTGAAGCTTTCTTT. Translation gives CASSLGAVNTEAFF.

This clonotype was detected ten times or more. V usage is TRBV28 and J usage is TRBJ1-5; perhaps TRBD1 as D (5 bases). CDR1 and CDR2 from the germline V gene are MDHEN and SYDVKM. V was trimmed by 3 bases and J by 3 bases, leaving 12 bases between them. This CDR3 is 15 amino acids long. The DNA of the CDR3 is TGTGCCAGCAGTTTCATGGGGGGAAACAATCAGCCCCAGCATTTT. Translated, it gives CASSFMGGNNQPQHF.

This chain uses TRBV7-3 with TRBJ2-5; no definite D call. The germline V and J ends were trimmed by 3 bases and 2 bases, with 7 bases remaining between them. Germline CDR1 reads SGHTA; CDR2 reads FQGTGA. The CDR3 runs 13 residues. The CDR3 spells CASSFAGQETQYF. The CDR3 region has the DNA TGTGCCAGCAGCTTCGCCGGGCAAGAGACCCAGTACTTC.

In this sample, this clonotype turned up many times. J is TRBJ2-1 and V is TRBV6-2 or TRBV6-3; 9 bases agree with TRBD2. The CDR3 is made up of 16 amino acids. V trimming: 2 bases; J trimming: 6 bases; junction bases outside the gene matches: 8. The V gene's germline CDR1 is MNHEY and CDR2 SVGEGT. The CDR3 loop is CASSYTAGLAANEQFF. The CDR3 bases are TGTGCCAGCAGTTACACCGCGGGACTAGCCGCCAATGAGCAGTTCTTC.

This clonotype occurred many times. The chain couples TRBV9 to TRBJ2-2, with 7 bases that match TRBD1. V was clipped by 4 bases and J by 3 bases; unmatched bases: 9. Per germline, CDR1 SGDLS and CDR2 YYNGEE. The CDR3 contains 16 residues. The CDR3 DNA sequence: TGTGCCAGCAGCTTTCACAGGGGCCCGGACACCGGGGAGCTGTTTTTT. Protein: CASSFHRGPDTGELFF.

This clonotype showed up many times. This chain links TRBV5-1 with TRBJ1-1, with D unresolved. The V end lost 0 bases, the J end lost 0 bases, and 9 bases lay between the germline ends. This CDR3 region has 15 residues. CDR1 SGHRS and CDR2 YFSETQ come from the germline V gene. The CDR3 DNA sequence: TGCGCCAGCAGCTTGGTTCCAGAGATGAACACTGAAGCTTTCTTT. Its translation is CASSLVPEMNTEAFF.

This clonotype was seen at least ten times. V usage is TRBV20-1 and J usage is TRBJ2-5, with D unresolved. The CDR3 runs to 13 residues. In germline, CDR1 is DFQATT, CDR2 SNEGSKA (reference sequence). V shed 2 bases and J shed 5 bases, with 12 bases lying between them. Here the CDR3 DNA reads TGCAGTGCTAGATCCAGTGCGATGGAGACCCAGTACTTC. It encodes CSARSSAMETQYF.

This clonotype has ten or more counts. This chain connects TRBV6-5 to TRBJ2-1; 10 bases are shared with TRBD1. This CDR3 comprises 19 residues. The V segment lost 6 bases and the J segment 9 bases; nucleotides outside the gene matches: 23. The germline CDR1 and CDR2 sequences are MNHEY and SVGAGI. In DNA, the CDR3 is TGTGCCAGCAGCTACGGGACAGGGGCTCTACTTGGGGGATTAGGTGAGCAGTTCTTC. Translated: CASSYGTGALLGGLGEQFF.

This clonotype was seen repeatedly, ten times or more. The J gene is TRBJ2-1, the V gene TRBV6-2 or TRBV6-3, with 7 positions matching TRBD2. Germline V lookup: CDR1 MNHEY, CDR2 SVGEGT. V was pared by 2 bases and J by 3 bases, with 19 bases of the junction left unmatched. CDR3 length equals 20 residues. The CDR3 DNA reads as TGTGCCAGCAGTTACCCAGCGGGGTTGGGAGGGCCCGCTTTCTACAATGAGCAGTTCTTC. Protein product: CASSYPAGLGGPAFYNEQFF.

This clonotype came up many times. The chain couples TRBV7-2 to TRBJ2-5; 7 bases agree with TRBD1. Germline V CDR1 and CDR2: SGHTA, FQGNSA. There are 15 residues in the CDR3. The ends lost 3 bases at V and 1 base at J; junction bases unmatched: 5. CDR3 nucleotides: TGTGCCAGCAGCTTTCCACAGGGGACCCAAGAGACCCAGTACTTC. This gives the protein CASSFPQGTQETQYF.